This T cell receptor beta chain was documented in a study of human T cells and chemical hapten exposure. Sample time point: pre-sensitization, week 0. The treatment is: therapeutic diphenylcyclopropenone sensitization with weekly scalp DPC. Germline values: CDR1 SGHTA, CDR2 FQGNSA. The CDR3 extends over 12 amino acids. V was cut by 2 bases and J by 5 bases, with 7 bases left in between. TCRdb passed the RACE reads through MiXCR, listing each CDR3 protein once. The sample yields about 120,000 distinct CDR3 sequences, 13% seen once. V is TRBV7-2 and J is TRBJ2-7; D not certain. The TCR comes from a woman aged 18 to 35 with alopecia areata. Some clones in this sample may be carry-over from other donors' samples. The material sequenced was whole blood, taken in connection with sensitization to the hapten diphenylcyclopropenone (DPC). CDR3 region: CASSLSRNEQYF. CDR3 nucleotides: TGTGCCAGCAGCTTAAGTCGAAACGAGCAGTACTTC.